The 5 T cell receptor beta chains below were found in one sample sequenced in a study of T cell repertoires in cytomegalovirus infection. Their specific antigens are unknown. TCRdb passed the reads through MiXCR, listing each CDR3 protein once. The sample gives hundreds of thousands of distinct CDR3 sequences, 33% of which show up once; 17% is in the top ten. The sequencing here drew on cultured PBMCs, taken from culture after CMV antigen stimulation. These receptors were obtained from a human donor in good health (CMV status not recorded). Some clones in this sample may be carry-over from other donors' samples.

Of note for this clonotype: The CDR3 carries no conserved terminal phenylalanine or tryptophan, so it likely arises from a read error. The V call is TRBV7-2, the J call TRBJ1-2; TRBD1 matches at 8 bases. From germline, CDR1 is SGHTA and CDR2 FQGNSA. The CDR3 covers 15 residues. The CDR3 bases are TGTGCCAGCAGCTTAGAGAGACAGGGGTACTACGGCTACACCTTA. This sequence encodes CASSLERQGYYGYTL.

The chain couples TRBV4-1 to TRBJ2-3, with TRBD2 identical over 13 bases. Looked up from germline, CDR1 is MGHRA and CDR2 is YSYEKL. The ends lost 2 bases at V and 1 base at J; junction bases unmatched: 9. CDR3 length: 19 amino acids. The CDR3 nucleotides read TGCGCCAGCAGCCAAACGACTAGCGGGAGGCCAACTGGCACAGATACGCAGTATTTT. This translates into CASSQTTSGRPTGTDTQYF.

CDR3 sequence: CASSLSAHYEQYV. The CDR3 DNA reads TGTGCCAGCAGTTTATCCGCCCACTACGAGCAGTACGTC. V gene TRBV12-3 or TRBV12-4 combines with J gene TRBJ2-7; no firm D call. The CDR3 spans 13 residues. V lost 2 bases and J 3 bases, leaving 8 bases between the germline ends.

Only a few counts were recorded for this clonotype. V gene TRBV12-3 or TRBV12-4 combines with J gene TRBJ2-1; 9 bases are a match to TRBD2. Unmatched junction bases numbered 14, after V lost 5 bases and J lost 0 bases. The CDR3 is made up of 19 amino acids. CDR3 sequence: CASSPRTSASLPSYNEQFF. The CDR3 DNA sequence: TGTGCCAGCAGTCCCAGGACTAGCGCCTCCCTACCCTCCTACAATGAGCAGTTCTTC.

Only one count was recorded for this clonotype. The chain carries TRBV7-6 and TRBJ2-1, with D perhaps matching TRBD1 or TRBD2 (5 bases each). CDR1 and CDR2 (germline): SGHVS, FNYEAQ. The CDR3 is 18 residues long. Trimming shortened V by 5 bases and J by 0 bases, and 20 bases separated the two germline ends. DNA of the CDR3: TGTGCCAGCAGCCCCCAGGGACGCCGTGGGGGCTCCTACAATGAGCAGTTCTTC. Protein sequence: CASSPQGRRGGSYNEQFF.